This T cell receptor (beta chain) comes out of a study of human T cells and chemical hapten exposure. Study-wide points: Controls had significantly fewer large CDR3 similarity clusters than were formed by expanded TCRs.

With V trimmed by 1 base and J by 3 bases, 3 bases remained unmatched. Germline assignment: CDR1 LNHNV and CDR2 YYDKDF (reference sequence). The CDR3 length is 15 residues. The time point denotes: patch test 3, about 24 weeks after DPC sensitization. Documented treatment: therapeutic diphenylcyclopropenone sensitization with weekly scalp DPC. The total RNA was obtained from whole blood that was not fractionated. One entry per CDR3 protein results from TCRdb running MiXCR on the RACE reads. This sample has about 160,000 distinct CDR3 sequences, with about a quarter found just once. Notes on this clonotype: Its target is unknown.

The sample was whole blood, taken in connection with sensitization to the hapten diphenylcyclopropenone (DPC). The clonotype comes from a woman between 18 and 29 years old with alopecia areata. Some clones in this sample may be carry-over from other donors' samples. V gene TRBV15 combines with J gene TRBJ2-1, with 7 bases lining up with TRBD1. The CDR3: CATSRVGTVYNEQFF. Written as DNA, the CDR3 is TGTGCCACCAGCAGAGTGGGGACAGTCTACAATGAGCAGTTCTTC.